Shown below are 15 T cell receptor beta chains from a single sample sequenced in a study of PD-1 blockade in classical Hodgkin lymphoma. Here immunoSEQ multiplex PCR was the method, and the copy in TCRdb shows in-frame clones only, minus some. The repertoire holds 45,000 to 55,000 clones, roughly 80% seen once, with roughly 15% in the top ten. No patient escaped relapse after autologous stem cell transplantation, and brentuximab vedotin exposure varied. The sequencing used peripheral blood mononuclear cells (PBMCs), collected at baseline. The receptor source for this set is a human donor with classical Hodgkin lymphoma.

This chain joins TRBV27 and TRBJ1-5, with D possibly matching TRBD1 (5 bases). V was pared by 2 bases and J by 2 bases, with 10 bases between. The germline CDR1 and CDR2 sequences are MNHEY and SMNVEV (reference sequence). The CDR3 is made up of 15 amino acids. The CDR3 region has the DNA TGTGCCAGCAGTTTAGGTGGGGGGGGCAATCAGCCCCAGCATTTT. This codes for CASSLGGGGNQPQHF.

The V and J genes are TRBV4-3 and TRBJ2-6; TRBD2 might be the D (6 bases). This CDR3 is built from 16 residues. CDR1 and CDR2 (germline): LGHNA, YSLEER. The V end lost 0 bases, the J end lost 0 bases, and 6 bases lay between the germline ends. CDR3 bases: TGCGCCAGCAGCCAAGAGCGGGGCTCTGGGGCCAACGTCCTGACTTTC. Translation: CASSQERGSGANVLTF.

V is TRBV19 and J is TRBJ1-2; no clear D. Germline V gives CDR1 LNHDA, CDR2 SQIVND (reference sequence). The V gene lost 1 base and the J gene lost 5 bases, with 5 bases spanning the gap. This CDR3 has 12 residues. CDR3 coding DNA: TGTGCCAGTAGTATAGGGCAGTATGGCTACACCTTC. It is translated as CASSIGQYGYTF.

V usage is TRBV30 and J usage is TRBJ1-2; tentative D call: TRBD1 (6 bases). The CDR3 is made up of 14 amino acids. The V gene's germline CDR1 is GTSNPN and CDR2 SVGIG (reference sequence). Trimming stripped 0 bases from V and 4 bases from J, with 12 bases between. CDR3 in amino acids: CAWSVWGRPYGYTF. The CDR3 region has the DNA TGTGCCTGGAGTGTTTGGGGGCGCCCCTATGGCTACACCTTC.

As for this clone: One junction end does not reproduce the germline sequence, and a read error may be involved. CDR3 coding DNA: TGTGCCAGTAGTATTGGGGAGGGGGCTATTAGCAATCAGTCCCAGCATTTT. The encoded protein is CASSIGEGAISNQSQHF. The chain recombines TRBV19 with TRBJ1-5, with 7 positions matching TRBD1. CDR3 size: 17 residues. The germline V gene has CDR1 LNHDA and CDR2 SQIVND (reference sequence). Full variable domain (rest looked up from reference TRBV19 and TRBJ1-5): DGGITQSPKYLFRKEGQNVTLSCEQNLNHDAMYWYRQDPGQGLRLIYYSQIVNDFQKGDIAEGYSVSREKKESFPLTVTSAQKNPTAFYLCASSIGEGAISNQSQHFGDGTRLSIL.

This rearrangement joins TRBV19 to TRBJ2-6; D might be TRBD1 (7 bases). V was shortened by 5 bases and J by 4 bases, with 15 bases between the two germline ends. Germline CDR1 LNHDA, CDR2 SQIVND (reference sequence). The CDR3 loop spans 16 amino acids. CDR3 nucleotide sequence: TGTGCCAGTAGTTTGGAGGGGGCGCCCGGGGCCAACGTCCTGACTTTC. Its translation is CASSLEGAPGANVLTF. Supplemented by reference TRBV19 and TRBJ2-6, the full variable domain reads DGGITQSPKYLFRKEGQNVTLSCEQNLNHDAMYWYRQDPGQGLRLIYYSQIVNDFQKGDIAEGYSVSREKKESFPLTVTSAQKNPTAFYLCASSLEGAPGANVLTFGAGSRLTVL.

This clone was found once. The chain employs TRBV18 and TRBJ1-4; the D is unclear. Germline V gene data show CDR1 as KGHSH and CDR2 as LQKENI. The CDR3 contains 15 residues. V lost 3 bases and J 7 bases, leaving 15 bases between the germline ends. DNA of the CDR3: TGTGCCAGCTCACCTGCCCTTGTTTTAGGTGAAAAACTGTTTTTT. Translated, it gives CASSPALVLGEKLFF.

The V gene is TRBV19, the J gene TRBJ2-2; 7 nucleotides line up with TRBD1. The CDR3 is 15 amino acids. After removal of 5 bases from V and 1 base from J, the junction contained 4 bases not matched to a gene. CDR1 and CDR2 (germline): LNHDA, SQIVND (reference sequence). CDR3 loop: CASSPWTGNTGELFF. The CDR3 DNA follows: TGTGCCAGTAGTCCGTGGACAGGGAACACCGGGGAGCTGTTTTTT.

The chain joins TRBV7-2 to TRBJ2-6, with 9 bases matching TRBD2. V gave up 2 bases and J gave up 0 bases; unmatched junction bases: 8. From germline, CDR1 is SGHTA and CDR2 FQGNSA. CDR3 length: 19 amino acids. CDR3 residues: CASSLRWAGGFSGANVLTF. CDR3 nucleotide sequence: TGTGCCAGCAGCTTACGCTGGGCGGGAGGGTTCTCTGGGGCCAACGTCCTGACTTTC.

V gene TRBV5-1 combines with J gene TRBJ2-1, with TRBD2 as a possible D gene (6 bases). The CDR3 spans 17 residues. V lost 1 base, J lost 4 bases, and 18 bases lay in between. Germline V gene sequence: CDR1 SGHRS, CDR2 YFSETQ. CDR3 sequence reads: CASSLNSVGGRYNEQFF. In DNA form, the CDR3 reads TGCGCCAGCAGCTTGAATTCCGTGGGAGGCCGTTACAATGAGCAGTTCTTC.

The chain combines TRBV19 with TRBJ1-4; D may be TRBD1 (5 bases). Germline values: CDR1 LNHDA, CDR2 SQIVND (reference sequence). The CDR3 contains 15 residues. V shed 1 base and J shed 7 bases, with 13 bases lying between them. The CDR3 DNA follows: TGTGCCAGTAGTATAGTAAAGGGGCAGAGTGAAAAACTGTTTTTT. It yields the protein CASSIVKGQSEKLFF. The whole variable domain, remainder taken from reference TRBV19 and TRBJ1-4, is DGGITQSPKYLFRKEGQNVTLSCEQNLNHDAMYWYRQDPGQGLRLIYYSQIVNDFQKGDIAEGYSVSREKKESFPLTVTSAQKNPTAFYLCASSIVKGQSEKLFFGSGTQLSVL.

The rearrangement links TRBV7-9 to TRBJ2-7; 8 nucleotides agree with TRBD1. The CDR3 loop spans 15 amino acids. V shed 5 bases and J 2 bases; nucleotides not matched to a gene: 8. Looked up from germline, CDR1 is SEHNR and CDR2 is FQNEAQ (reference sequence). The CDR3 DNA reads as TGTGCCAGCAGCCCAGGGGGCCTCGCACCCTACGAGCAGTACTTC. Its translation: CASSPGGLAPYEQYF.

The chain employs TRBV4-2 and TRBJ2-1; possibly TRBD1 or TRBD2 for D (6 bases each). Between the trimmed V and J ends, which lost 1 base and 9 bases, there was a span of 13 bases. The CDR3 length is 14 residues. Germline V gene lookup returns CDR1 LGHNA and CDR2 YNFKEQ. CDR3 protein: CASSQGPSGAEQFF. CDR3 DNA: TGTGCCAGCAGCCAAGGGCCCTCGGGGGCTGAGCAGTTCTTC.

This sequence joins TRBV5-1 and TRBJ2-2; 7 positions agree with TRBD1. This CDR3 has 16 residues. CDR1 and CDR2 from the germline V gene are SGHRS and YFSETQ. After removal of 4 bases from V and 1 base from J, the junction contained 7 bases not matched to a gene. The CDR3: CASSTQGQMNTGELFF. Written as DNA, the CDR3 is TGCGCCAGCAGCACACAGGGGCAAATGAACACCGGGGAGCTGTTTTTT.

This chain uses TRBV14 with TRBJ2-3; 9 bases align to TRBD2. The CDR3 consists of 18 residues. J was trimmed by 5 bases and V by 2 bases; bases with no gene match: 14. CDR1 SGHDN and CDR2 FVKESK come from the germline V gene. The CDR3 DNA reads TGTGCCAGCAGCCAAAATCGGAATAGCGGGAGCATCGGAGATACGCAGTATTTT. Its translation: CASSQNRNSGSIGDTQYF.